Listed here are 30 T cell receptor beta chains from one sample, sequenced in a study of blood T cell repertoires in COVID-19. Only in-frame clones appear in the TCRdb table, and some are missing; sequencing was by immunoSEQ multiplex PCR. The sample holds under 200,000 clones, more than 85% seen once. Sequencing used peripheral blood. These receptors were obtained from a man aged 60 to 69 with COVID-19, enrolled during active disease.

The chain links TRBV11-2 to TRBJ1-1, with a possible D match to TRBD1 (5 bases). The CDR3 contains 15 residues. V was trimmed by 2 bases and J by 7 bases, leaving 17 bases between them. The germline CDR1 and CDR2 sequences are SGHAT and FQNNGV. CDR3 amino acids: CASSLYTRATGEAFF. CDR3 bases: TGTGCCAGCAGCTTATATACCAGGGCTACGGGTGAAGCTTTCTTT.

The gene calls are TRBV24-1 and TRBJ2-3; D is undetermined. V was clipped by 3 bases and J by 0 bases, with 6 bases between them. The germline V gene encodes CDR1 KGHDR and CDR2 SFDVKD. The CDR3 covers 14 residues. In nucleotides, the CDR3 is TGTGCCACCAGTGATCCCGGGAGCACAGATACGCAGTATTTT. This encodes CATSDPGSTDTQYF.

The rearrangement links TRBV7-2 to TRBJ2-5; 11 nucleotides agree with TRBD2. This CDR3 region has 17 residues. V shed 4 bases, J shed 8 bases, and the junction held 15 bases outside the gene matches. Germline V lookup: CDR1 SGHTA, CDR2 FQGNSA. The CDR3 DNA reads as TGTGCCAGCAGCTACGCCTCTCCCGGGACTAGCGGAGGTACCCAGTACTTC. Its translation: CASSYASPGTSGGTQYF.

The CDR3 reads CASSLQGAGQPQHF. DNA of the CDR3: TGTGCCAGCAGCTTACAGGGGGCTGGTCAGCCCCAGCATTTT. V and J are TRBV5-4 and TRBJ1-5, with 9 bases identical to TRBD1. Per germline, CDR1 SGHNT and CDR2 YYREEE (reference sequence). V trimming: 2 bases; J trimming: 6 bases; junction bases outside the gene matches: 3. The CDR3 length is 14 residues. Full variable domain (missing parts from reference TRBV5-4 and TRBJ1-5): ETGVTQSPTHLIKTRGQQVTLRCSSQSGHNTVSWYQQALGQGPQFIFQYYREEENGRGNFPPRFSGLQFPNYSSELNVNALELDDSALYLCASSLQGAGQPQHFGDGTRLSIL.

The chain links TRBV2 to TRBJ1-4; possibly TRBD1 for D (6 bases). Per the germline V gene, CDR1 is SNHLY and CDR2 is FYNNEI. The CDR3 has 15 amino acids. The V end lost 4 bases, the J end lost 8 bases, and 17 bases lay between the germline ends. The CDR3 sequence is CASSGLGGAREKLFF. The CDR3 DNA sequence: TGTGCCAGCAGTGGGTTGGGGGGGGCTCGAGAAAAACTGTTTTTT. Drawing the rest from reference TRBV2 and TRBJ1-4, the complete variable domain is EPEVTQTPSHQVTQMGQEVILRCVPISNHLYFYWYRQILGQKVEFLVSFYNNEISEKSEIFDDQFSVERPDGSNFTLKIRSTKLEDSAMYFCASSGLGGAREKLFFGSGTQLSVL.

The CDR3 here is CASRSGGSTNEKLFF. CDR3 DNA: TGTGCCAGCAGATCAGGGGGGTCAACTAATGAAAAACTGTTTTTT. The V call is TRBV6-5, the J call TRBJ1-4; 7 bases map to TRBD1. V trimming: 6 bases; J trimming: 0 bases; junction bases outside the gene matches: 4. CDR1 and CDR2 from the germline V gene are MNHEY and SVGAGI. This CDR3 contains 15 residues.

The DNA for the CDR3 is TGTGCCACCAGTGACCCGGGACAGGGAGGCGAGACCCAGTACTTC. Its translation is CATSDPGQGGETQYF. The V call is TRBV24-1, the J call TRBJ2-5, with TRBD1 identical over 9 bases. The V segment lost 4 bases and the J segment 5 bases; nucleotides outside the gene matches: 7. CDR1 KGHDR and CDR2 SFDVKD come from the germline V gene. The CDR3 length is 15 residues.

This sequence joins TRBV7-2 and TRBJ2-1, with a tentative D call TRBD1 (7 bases). Germline V CDR1 and CDR2: SGHTA, FQGNSA. This CDR3 contains 17 residues. Trimming pared 1 base from V and 10 bases from J, leaving 23 bases between. The CDR3 spells CASSLVVVTGRSGEQFF. For the CDR3, the DNA is TGTGCCAGCAGCTTAGTCGTAGTGACAGGGAGGTCCGGGGAGCAGTTCTTC. Full variable domain (outside the CDR3, taken from reference TRBV7-2 and TRBJ2-1): GAGVSQSPSNKVTEKGKDVELRCDPISGHTALYWYRQSLGQGLEFLIYFQGNSAPDKSGLPSDRFSAERTGGSVSTLTIQRTQQEDSAVYLCASSLVVVTGRSGEQFFGPGTRLTVL.

The chain links TRBV6-5 to TRBJ1-5; 7 nucleotides align to TRBD1. With V trimmed by 10 bases and J by 5 bases, 14 bases remained unmatched. Germline V gene sequence: CDR1 MNHEY, CDR2 SVGAGI. The CDR3 sequence is 15 residues long. The CDR3 DNA reads as TGTGCCATAGGGGGCAGGGGGGATGCGGATCAGCCCCAGCATTTT. This gives the protein CAIGGRGDADQPQHF.

This chain joins TRBV7-9 and TRBJ1-5; TRBD1 matches 7 bases. Germline trimming cut 1 base from V and 3 bases from J; bases unmatched to any gene: 6. The germline V gene has CDR1 SEHNR and CDR2 FQNEAQ (reference sequence). The CDR3 contains 16 residues. As DNA, the CDR3 is TGTGCCAGCAGCTTAGGAGGGAAGGGGGCCAATCAGCCCCAGCATTTT. Translation: CASSLGGKGANQPQHF.

This chain links TRBV7-2 with TRBJ1-3; D gene ambiguous. The CDR3 spans 14 residues. V gave up 1 base and J gave up 1 base, with 5 bases separating them. Germline V lookup: CDR1 SGHTA, CDR2 FQGNSA. The CDR3 spells CASSLGVSGNTIYF. The CDR3 nucleotides are TGTGCCAGCAGCTTAGGAGTGTCTGGAAACACCATATATTTT.

The chain couples TRBV11-2 to TRBJ1-1; 9 positions agree with TRBD1. Unmatched junction bases numbered 10, after V lost 5 bases and J lost 3 bases. CDR3 length: 16 residues. Germline V gene data show CDR1 as SGHAT and CDR2 as FQNNGV. CDR3 residues: CASSGFLRQGDTEAFF. CDR3 DNA: TGTGCCAGCAGCGGTTTTTTGAGACAGGGGGACACTGAAGCTTTCTTT.

The chain links TRBV27 to TRBJ2-2; TRBD1 aligns across 8 bases. Germline-derived CDR1 and CDR2 are MNHEY and SMNVEV (reference sequence). The CDR3 spans 16 residues. The V gene end was trimmed by 6 bases and the J gene end by 3 bases; junction bases not matched to a gene: 9. The CDR3, as DNA: TGTGCCAGCAGAGATGATACAGGGGGGTACACCGGGGAGCTGTTTTTT. This encodes CASRDDTGGYTGELFF.

The rearrangement uses TRBV11-2 and TRBJ1-5; 8 positions agree with TRBD1. Trimming removed 5 bases from V and 5 bases from J; junction bases left unmatched: 5. The CDR3 consists of 14 residues. Germline lookup yields CDR1 SGHAT and CDR2 FQNNGV. The CDR3: CASSQGQGDQPQHF. For the CDR3, the DNA is TGTGCCAGCAGCCAAGGACAGGGCGATCAGCCCCAGCATTTT.

The chain joins TRBV27 to TRBJ1-4, with 7 bases identical to TRBD1. V was pared by 5 bases and J by 8 bases, with 20 bases of the junction left unmatched. This CDR3 has 18 residues. Germline CDR1 reads MNHEY; CDR2 reads SMNVEV (reference sequence). The chain's CDR3 is CASSGDSSVFNDLEKLFF. As DNA, the CDR3 is TGTGCCAGCAGTGGGGACAGTAGTGTGTTTAATGATCTGGAAAAACTGTTTTTT.

This clone was counted once. CDR3 residues: CASSIQGQGTAQPQHF. CDR3 nucleotides: TGTGCCAGTAGTATCCAGGGACAGGGAACGGCTCAGCCCCAGCATTTT. The rearrangement links TRBV19 to TRBJ1-5; the match to TRBD1 covers 9 bases. The V and J ends lost 3 bases and 6 bases, in that order; junction bases with no gene match: 9. This CDR3 region has 16 residues. The germline V gene encodes CDR1 LNHDA and CDR2 SQIVND (reference sequence).

V usage is TRBV7-3 and J usage is TRBJ2-2; no firm D call. CDR1 is SGHTA, CDR2 FQGTGA, per germline. V lost 6 bases and J 1 base, leaving 9 bases between the germline ends. The CDR3 has 14 amino acids. In DNA, the CDR3 is TGTGCCAGCAGGCCAAGCCAGAACACCGGGGAGCTGTTTTTT. Its protein product is CASRPSQNTGELFF. The full variable domain, completed using reference TRBV7-3 and TRBJ2-2, is GAGVSQTPSNKVTEKGKYVELRCDPISGHTALYWYRQSLGQGPEFLIYFQGTGAADDSGLPNDRFFAVRPEGSVSTLKIQRTERGDSAVYLCASRPSQNTGELFFGEGSRLTVL.

This clone was counted once. The chain links TRBV20-1 to TRBJ2-2, with a weak D call TRBD2 (5 bases). Germline CDR1 reads DFQATT; CDR2 reads SNEGSKA (reference sequence). The CDR3 has 15 amino acids. V dropped 6 bases and J dropped 6 bases, with 20 bases sitting between them. CDR3 sequence reads: CSASSSLTAPGELFF. CDR3 nucleotide sequence: TGCAGTGCCAGTTCTAGCCTAACTGCCCCCGGGGAGCTGTTTTTT.

The V gene is TRBV7-8, the J gene TRBJ2-5; 8 positions agree with TRBD2. V shed 1 base and J 5 bases; nucleotides not matched to a gene: 9. The CDR3 is 16 amino acids. The germline V gene has CDR1 SGHVS and CDR2 FQNEAQ. CDR3 nucleotides: TGTGCCAGCAGCTTAGGGTCTTCGGGGGGGCTGGAGACCCAGTACTTC. Its translation: CASSLGSSGGLETQYF.

This clone was picked up one time. The chain employs TRBV11-2 and TRBJ2-7; TRBD2 aligns across 8 bases. The junction had 11 bases not matched to a gene; V was cut back by 7 bases and J by 6 bases. The CDR3 contains 14 residues. Germline CDR1 SGHAT, CDR2 FQNNGV. CDR3 amino acids: CASTTNTLAGEQYF. Written as DNA, the CDR3 is TGTGCCAGCACCACTAACACTCTAGCGGGCGAGCAGTACTTC. Drawing the rest from reference TRBV11-2 and TRBJ2-7, the complete variable domain is EAGVAQSPRYKIIEKRQSVAFWCNPISGHATLYWYQQILGQGPKLLIQFQNNGVVDDSQLPKDRFSAERLKGVDSTLKIQPAKLEDSAVYLCASTTNTLAGEQYFGPGTRLTVT.

The V and J genes are TRBV11-3 and TRBJ2-7; 9 nucleotides match TRBD1. The CDR3 contains 15 residues. Per germline, CDR1 SGHNT and CDR2 YENEEA. The ends lost 4 bases at V and 2 bases at J; junction bases unmatched: 6. CDR3 sequence (DNA): TGTGCCAGCAGCTCCCCTGGGACAGGGCCCTACGAGCAGTACTTC. Translated: CASSSPGTGPYEQYF.

The chain links TRBV6-5 to TRBJ2-7; 7 positions match TRBD2. The length of the CDR3 is 15 residues. The V gene end was trimmed by 7 bases and the J gene end by 6 bases; junction bases not matched to a gene: 15. Per germline, CDR1 MNHEY and CDR2 SVGAGI. The CDR3 region is CASKYSGSQGREQYF. The CDR3 nucleotides read TGTGCCAGCAAATATAGCGGGTCGCAGGGACGCGAGCAGTACTTC.

This clone was recorded a few times. The genes are TRBV27 and TRBJ1-6; D possibly corresponds to TRBD1 (5 bases). V was clipped by 6 bases and J by 6 bases, with 15 bases between them. The CDR3 is 15 amino acids. CDR1 and CDR2 from the germline V gene are MNHEY and SMNVEV (reference sequence). The CDR3 loop reads CASRLTAGGNSPLHF. The CDR3 DNA reads TGTGCCAGCAGACTGACAGCCGGTGGTAATTCACCCCTCCACTTT.

V gene TRBV18 combines with J gene TRBJ2-5; TRBD1 might be the D (5 bases). Germline-derived CDR1 and CDR2 are KGHSH and LQKENI. V lost 3 bases to trimming and J lost 4 bases, with 18 bases between them. This CDR3 region has 16 residues. The CDR3 DNA reads TGTGCCAGCTCACCGAGAAATCAGGGTTTTGCAGAGACCCAGTACTTC. It yields the protein CASSPRNQGFAETQYF.

CDR3 DNA sequence: TGTGCCAGCAGTTACTCGAGGGCCCCTCACGGACAGGGGTATCAGCCCCAGCATTTT. This sequence encodes CASSYSRAPHGQGYQPQHF. The rearrangement joins TRBV6-2 or TRBV6-3 to TRBJ1-5; 9 nucleotides match TRBD1. CDR3 size: 19 residues. Trimming cost V 0 bases and J 5 bases; bases outside gene matches: 14. Germline CDR1 MNHEY, CDR2 SVGEGT.

This clone was counted a few times. The chain recombines TRBV4-3 with TRBJ1-4; the match to TRBD1 covers 9 bases. Germline trimming cut 3 bases from V and 4 bases from J; bases unmatched to any gene: 6. Per germline, CDR1 LGHNA and CDR2 YSLEER. The CDR3 consists of 16 residues. CDR3 sequence (DNA): TGCGCCAGCAGCCAGGTACAGGGGGCGATTAATGAAAAACTGTTTTTT. Translated: CASSQVQGAINEKLFF.

The J gene is TRBJ2-2, the V gene TRBV16, with D perhaps matching TRBD1 (5 bases). CDR3 size: 15 residues. Trimming shortened V by 0 bases and J by 1 base, and 6 bases separated the two germline ends. Germline V gene lookup returns CDR1 KGHSY and CDR2 FQNENV. The CDR3 here is CASSQSRGNTGELFF. The CDR3 DNA follows: TGTGCCAGCAGCCAATCTAGGGGGAACACCGGGGAGCTGTTTTTT.

The J gene is TRBJ2-7, the V gene TRBV28; possible D gene TRBD2, 6 bases. From germline, CDR1 is MDHEN and CDR2 SYDVKM. This CDR3 spans 12 amino acids. V was clipped by 2 bases and J by 11 bases, with 13 bases between them. The CDR3 spells CASSLGTGGEYF. The CDR3 nucleotides read TGTGCCAGCAGTTTAGGTACCGGGGGTGAGTACTTC.

The chain uses TRBV7-9 and TRBJ1-5; D possibly corresponds to TRBD1 (6 bases). The CDR3 is made up of 15 amino acids. Looked up from germline, CDR1 is SEHNR and CDR2 is FQNEAQ (reference sequence). Trimming stripped 3 bases from V and 4 bases from J, with 13 bases between. CDR3 region: CASSFGGSSNQPQHF. As DNA, the CDR3 is TGTGCCAGCAGCTTTGGGGGCAGCTCGAATCAGCCCCAGCATTTT.

The chain recombines TRBV4-1 with TRBJ1-3; D remains unclear. Germline lookup yields CDR1 MGHRA and CDR2 YSYEKL. The CDR3 sequence is 13 residues long. Trimming took off 1 base at V and 4 bases at J, with 5 bases between the two ends. CDR3 coding DNA: TGCGCCAGCAGCCAAGGGCAGGGAAACACCATATATTTT. Translating it yields CASSQGQGNTIYF.